The 31 T cell receptor beta chains below all came from one sample that was sequenced in a study of T cell responses to AZD1222 COVID-19 vaccine. Produced via immunoSEQ multiplex PCR; TCRdb's table is partial and in-frame only. Of roughly 150,000 clones detected, about 92% appear once; the ten largest clones hold about 9.1%. This sample comprised peripheral blood, obtained on day 0 of AZD1222 vaccination. The source is an adult in good health.

This chain connects TRBV6-2 or TRBV6-3 to TRBJ1-2; D unclear. The CDR3 is 13 residues long. Per germline, CDR1 MNHEY and CDR2 SVGEGT. V was trimmed by 4 bases and J by 6 bases, leaving 12 bases between them. The CDR3 region is CASSFEGWNGYTF. For the CDR3, the DNA is TGTGCCAGCAGTTTCGAGGGTTGGAATGGCTACACCTTC.

The chain is built from TRBV5-5 and TRBJ1-6, with D unclear. Looked up from germline, CDR1 is SGHKS and CDR2 is YYEKEE (reference sequence). This CDR3 is 13 amino acids long. Trimming shortened V by 4 bases and J by 6 bases, and 8 bases separated the two germline ends. CDR3 DNA sequence: TGTGCCAGCAGCCTTCAACCTAATTCACCCCTCCACTTT. This codes for CASSLQPNSPLHF.

This clone was detected once. The chain employs TRBV30 and TRBJ2-7; D is unresolved. The CDR3 loop spans 11 amino acids. With 3 bases removed from V and 3 bases from J, the gap between germline ends came to 6 bases. Germline CDR1 and CDR2: GTSNPN and SVGIG (reference sequence). The CDR3 nucleotides read TGTGCCTGGAGGGTCCTCTACGAGCAGTACTTC. Encoded protein: CAWRVLYEQYF. The variable domain in full, with the rest retrieved from reference TRBV30 and TRBJ2-7, is SQTIHQWPATLVQPVGSPLSLECTVEGTSNPNLYWYRQAAGRGLQLLFYSVGIGQISSEVPQNLSASRPQDRQFILSSKKLLLSDSGFYLCAWRVLYEQYFGPGTRLTVT.

Regarding this clone: Sequence at one end of the junction differs from germline and may be a read error. Written as DNA, the CDR3 is TGTGCCAGCAGGCCGCACGCCGGACAGGGGGGAGACTTC. It encodes CASRPHAGQGGDF. The chain recombines TRBV12-3 or TRBV12-4 with TRBJ1-2; the match to TRBD1 covers 10 bases. This CDR3 comprises 13 residues.

This sequence joins TRBV3-1 (or the pseudogene TRBV3-2) and TRBJ2-1, with D hard to call. The germline V and J ends were trimmed by 0 bases and 4 bases, with 4 bases remaining between them. The germline V gene encodes CDR1 LGHDT and CDR2 YNNKEL (reference sequence). The length of the CDR3 is 13 residues. CDR3 amino acids: CASSQDQYNEQFF. For the CDR3, the DNA is TGTGCCAGCAGCCAAGATCAGTACAATGAGCAGTTCTTC.

The chain couples TRBV2 to TRBJ1-5; D ambiguous. The germline CDR1 and CDR2 sequences are SNHLY and FYNNEI. Trimming left V 1 base short and J 9 bases short, with 13 bases between. This CDR3 spans 14 amino acids. CDR3 nucleotides: TGTGCCAGCAGTGAAGAGCGGCCCGGTGGGCCCCAGCATTTT. It yields the protein CASSEERPGGPQHF.

The gene calls are TRBV5-1 and TRBJ2-1, with no clear D. The length of the CDR3 is 13 residues. The germline gives CDR1 SGHRS, CDR2 YFSETQ. Between the trimmed V and J ends, which lost 4 bases and 7 bases, there was a span of 12 bases. CDR3 nucleotides: TGCGCCAGCAGCCCAGACGCCGGGAATGAGCAGTTCTTC. Its translation is CASSPDAGNEQFF.

The genes are TRBV2 and TRBJ2-5; TRBD1 might be the D (5 bases). The CDR3 loop spans 12 amino acids. V lost 10 bases and J lost 4, with 13 bases in between. The germline V gene has CDR1 SNHLY and CDR2 FYNNEI. CDR3 in amino acids: CATTDSLETQYF. CDR3 in DNA: TGTGCCACAACCGACAGCCTAGAGACCCAGTACTTC.

The chain links TRBV7-9 to TRBJ1-6; perhaps TRBD1 as D (5 bases). Germline V CDR1 and CDR2: SEHNR, FQNEAQ (reference sequence). The CDR3 loop spans 16 amino acids. V was shortened by 2 bases and J by 1 base, with 9 bases between the two germline ends. The CDR3: CASSLRTGSYNSPLHF. CDR3 in DNA: TGTGCCAGCAGCTTACGAACAGGATCCTATAATTCACCCCTCCACTTT. Using reference TRBV7-9 and TRBJ1-6 for the parts outside the CDR3, the full variable domain is DTGVSQNPRHKITKRGQNVTFRCDPISEHNRLYWYRQTLGQGPEFLTYFQNEAQLEKSRLLSDRFSAERPKGSFSTLEIQRTEQGDSAMYLCASSLRTGSYNSPLHFGNGTRLTVT.

The chain carries TRBV28 and TRBJ2-6, with 10 positions matching TRBD1. V dropped 2 bases and J dropped 4; count of bases not matched to a gene: 8. CDR1 is MDHEN and CDR2 is SYDVKM in the germline V gene. The CDR3 extends over 18 amino acids. The CDR3 DNA reads as TGTGCCAGCAGTTTAAACCCGGGACAGGGGCGAGGGGCCAACGTCCTGACTTTC. Its protein is CASSLNPGQGRGANVLTF.

This chain joins TRBV28 and TRBJ1-4, with a tentative D call TRBD1 (5 bases). Germline V gene data show CDR1 as MDHEN and CDR2 as SYDVKM. The length of the CDR3 is 14 residues. Between the trimmed V and J ends, which lost 4 bases and 5 bases, there was a span of 11 bases. The CDR3 DNA reads TGTGCCAGCAGTTCTGCGACAGTAAATGAAAAACTGTTTTTT. Translating it yields CASSSATVNEKLFF.

The chain uses TRBV4-1 and TRBJ1-5; no firm D call. This CDR3 has 14 amino acids. V lost 2 bases to trimming and J lost 7 bases, with 12 bases between them. Germline V gene lookup returns CDR1 MGHRA and CDR2 YSYEKL. CDR3 sequence: CASSQFKFGQPQHF. The CDR3 DNA is TGCGCCAGCAGCCAATTTAAATTTGGCCAGCCCCAGCATTTT.

The chain links TRBV12-5 to TRBJ1-1; TRBD1 might be the D (5 bases). Trimming shortened V by 3 bases and J by 1 base, and 6 bases separated the two germline ends. Germline-derived CDR1 and CDR2 are LGHNT and FRNRAP. The CDR3 sequence is 13 residues long. The CDR3 is CASGFQGNTEAFF. The DNA for the CDR3 is TGTGCTAGTGGTTTTCAGGGGAACACTGAAGCTTTCTTT.

The V and J genes are TRBV2 and TRBJ1-1, with D hard to call. The ends were cut back, 4 bases at V and 2 bases at J, with 2 bases in the middle. The CDR3 length is 11 residues. Germline V gene sequence: CDR1 SNHLY, CDR2 FYNNEI. The chain's CDR3 is CASSVNTEAFF. CDR3 bases: TGTGCCAGCAGTGTCAACACTGAAGCTTTCTTT.

About this clone: Other DNA sequences in this specimen translate into the identical CDR3. The chain links TRBV15 to TRBJ1-5, with TRBD1 as a possible D gene (5 bases). Germline V lookup: CDR1 LNHNV, CDR2 YYDKDF (reference sequence). The germline V and J ends were trimmed by 0 bases and 7 bases, with 10 bases remaining between them. The CDR3 runs 14 residues. The CDR3 reads CATSRDRANQPQHF. The CDR3, as DNA: TGTGCCACCAGCAGAGACAGGGCCAACCAGCCCCAGCATTTT.

This clone is a singleton in its sample. This chain links TRBV9 with TRBJ1-6, with no clear D. Germline CDR1 and CDR2: SGDLS and YYNGEE. The CDR3 has 13 residues. V was clipped by 1 base and J by 7 bases, with 6 bases between them. The CDR3: CASSVLGNSPLHF. CDR3 sequence (DNA): TGTGCCAGCAGCGTATTAGGCAATTCACCCCTCCACTTT.

V is TRBV5-6 and J is TRBJ2-3; D is unclear. CDR1 SGHDT and CDR2 YYEEEE come from the germline V gene. This CDR3 has 13 amino acids. V lost 4 bases, J lost 2 bases, and 8 bases lay in between. The DNA for the CDR3 is TGTGCCAGCAGCCCAGATTCCACAGATACGCAGTATTTT. This codes for CASSPDSTDTQYF.

The chain joins TRBV28 to TRBJ1-5; D remains ambiguous. Germline V CDR1 and CDR2: MDHEN, SYDVKM. Trimming took 5 bases from V and 9 from J, leaving 11 bases between them. CDR3 size: 12 residues. CDR3 in amino acids: CASSPPRGPQHF. DNA for the CDR3: TGTGCCAGCAGTCCCCCCCGTGGGCCCCAGCATTTT.

The genes are TRBV12-3 or TRBV12-4 and TRBJ1-6, with a possible D match to TRBD1 (5 bases). This CDR3 region has 13 residues. The V and J ends lost 6 bases and 2 bases respectively, with 5 bases between them. The CDR3 is CASRQAYNSPLHF. In DNA form, the CDR3 reads TGTGCCAGCAGACAGGCCTATAATTCACCCCTCCACTTT.

V gene TRBV24-1 combines with J gene TRBJ1-2; D uncertain. The CDR3 runs to 12 residues. V lost 2 bases and J 4 bases, leaving 4 bases between the germline ends. Germline CDR1 is KGHDR and CDR2 is SFDVKD. The CDR3 region is CATSDSGYGYTF. DNA for the CDR3: TGTGCCACCAGTGATTCGGGCTATGGCTACACCTTC.

The rearrangement uses TRBV2 and TRBJ2-7, with D unclear. CDR1 is SNHLY and CDR2 is FYNNEI in the germline V gene. The CDR3 extends over 12 amino acids. V was pared by 6 bases and J by 2 bases, with 8 bases between. This CDR3 reads CASSEVTYEQYF. The CDR3 DNA follows: TGTGCCAGCAGCGAGGTAACCTACGAGCAGTACTTC.

The J gene is TRBJ1-2, the V gene TRBV4-1; no clear D. The germline V and J ends were trimmed by 0 bases and 0 bases, with 8 bases remaining between them. The CDR3 covers 15 residues. Germline V gene data show CDR1 as MGHRA and CDR2 as YSYEKL. The DNA for the CDR3 is TGCGCCAGCAGCCAAGATCTGGCCCCTAACTATGGCTACACCTTC. This sequence encodes CASSQDLAPNYGYTF.

This clone occurred once. The chain combines TRBV11-3 with TRBJ1-6; TRBD1 is a possible D gene (5 bases). V gave up 7 bases and J gave up 10 bases, with 17 bases separating them. The CDR3 runs to 14 residues. Per germline, CDR1 SGHNT and CDR2 YENEEA. CDR3 sequence (DNA): TGTGCCAGCACCTCAGGGACCTCAGGGTCACCCCTCCACTTT. Its protein is CASTSGTSGSPLHF.

This chain connects TRBV27 to TRBJ1-2, with D tentatively TRBD1 (5 bases). This CDR3 contains 13 residues. V shed 6 bases and J shed 1 base, with 9 bases lying between them. Looked up from germline, CDR1 is MNHEY and CDR2 is SMNVEV (reference sequence). CDR3: CASSQRGNYGYTF. The DNA of the CDR3 is TGTGCCAGCAGCCAAAGGGGTAACTATGGCTACACCTTC.

V usage is TRBV4-1 and J usage is TRBJ1-1; tentative D call: TRBD1 (5 bases). Germline CDR1 and CDR2: MGHRA and YSYEKL. The germline V and J ends were trimmed by 3 bases and 4 bases, with 12 bases remaining between them. This CDR3 spans 14 amino acids. CDR3 protein: CASSHLGVGTEAFF. Here the CDR3 DNA reads TGCGCCAGCAGCCACCTAGGGGTTGGCACTGAAGCTTTCTTT.

This rearrangement joins TRBV6-5 to TRBJ2-3; D perhaps matches TRBD2 (6 bases). The CDR3 has 15 residues. Trimming took 10 bases from V and 1 from J, leaving 18 bases between them. Per germline, CDR1 MNHEY and CDR2 SVGAGI. The CDR3 spells CATNELGGRTDTQYF. DNA for the CDR3: TGTGCCACCAACGAGTTGGGGGGTCGCACAGATACGCAGTATTTT.

With regard to this clone: In the same sample, other DNA sequences code for this CDR3. The chain employs TRBV9 and TRBJ1-1; no reliable D call. CDR3 length equals 13 residues. Germline CDR1 and CDR2: SGDLS and YYNGEE. V was cut by 0 bases and J by 3 bases, with 6 bases left in between. The CDR3 DNA follows: TGTGCCAGCAGCGTAGGCGGGGACACTGAAGCTTTCTTT. This codes for CASSVGGDTEAFF.

This chain links TRBV27 with TRBJ1-4; 7 bases agree with TRBD1. V dropped 6 bases and J dropped 8; count of bases not matched to a gene: 9. The CDR3 covers 14 residues. The germline V gene has CDR1 MNHEY and CDR2 SMNVEV (reference sequence). CDR3 loop: CASSSRLRGEKLFF. The DNA of the CDR3 is TGTGCCAGCAGCTCCCGTCTCAGGGGGGAAAAACTGTTTTTT.

This chain links TRBV11-2 with TRBJ2-5, with 9 positions matching TRBD1. There are 16 residues in the CDR3. From germline, CDR1 is SGHAT and CDR2 FQNNGV. The junction had 12 bases not matched to a gene; V was cut back by 10 bases and J by 0 bases. The CDR3 here is CATTALGTGNQETQYF. Here the CDR3 DNA reads TGTGCCACCACCGCCTTGGGGACAGGGAACCAAGAGACCCAGTACTTC.

This chain connects TRBV28 to TRBJ1-6, with D unresolved. Germline loops: CDR1 MDHEN, CDR2 SYDVKM. The CDR3 loop spans 16 amino acids. Trimming took 8 bases from V and 4 from J, leaving 18 bases between them. In DNA, the CDR3 is TGTGCCAGCTCGAACTTGCGGGGTGCTTATAATTCACCCCTCCACTTT. This gives the protein CASSNLRGAYNSPLHF.

The chain couples TRBV27 to TRBJ2-7; possibly TRBD1 or TRBD2 for D (5 bases each). CDR1 and CDR2 from the germline V gene are MNHEY and SMNVEV (reference sequence). Trimming took off 2 bases at V and 4 bases at J, with 15 bases between the two ends. The CDR3 is 15 residues long. CDR3 sequence: CASSLRGVVGYEQYF. CDR3 nucleotide sequence: TGTGCCAGCAGTTTACGAGGGGTGGTCGGTTACGAGCAGTACTTC.